This TCR beta chain was obtained from a study of Graves' ophthalmopathy and Graves' hyperthyroidism. The study amplified TCR beta CDR3 regions using RNA transcripts. HTBI-primed RT-PCR formed the first round, and a multiplex PCR formed the second. MiXCR was run by TCRdb on the multiplex PCR reads, yielding one entry per CDR3 protein. The sample yields about 210,000 distinct CDR3 sequences, 25% to 30% seen once. In its sample, this clonotype was seen many times. Germline CDR1 and CDR2: SGHTA and FQGTGA. Trimming cost V 8 bases and J 3 bases, with 10 bases left between them. The CDR3 is 13 amino acids. Fresh peripheral blood, 10 ml, was the PBMC source.

This receptor was taken from a man aged 45-60 years with Graves' ophthalmopathy. This chain joins TRBV7-3 and TRBJ2-2; D may correspond to TRBD1 or TRBD2 (5 bases each). The source material was peripheral blood. CDR3 amino acids: CASRDAYTGELFF. As DNA, the CDR3 is TGTGCCAGCCGGGACGCATACACCGGGGAGCTGTTTTTT.